These 31 T cell receptor beta chains were all obtained from the same sample, sequenced in a study of regulatory T cells in long-lasting Graves disease. The time point was: persistent/refractory GD, antithyroid drugs over 5 years with positive TRAb. The TCR library used RNA extracted from PBMCs. Construction of TCR beta libraries relied on iRepertoire HTBI primers and on Arm-PCR targeting CDR3 regions. TCRdb redid the calling of the multiplex PCR reads with MiXCR, one entry per CDR3 protein. The sample consists of a few hundred thousand distinct CDR3 sequences, around 20% of them appearing once. The sequencing here drew on peripheral blood mononuclear cells (PBMCs), taken when the disease was refractory, from a patient treated with antithyroid drugs. These receptors were obtained from a female donor with Graves disease.

The chain carries TRBV3-1 and TRBJ2-1; D is uncertain. In germline, CDR1 is LGHDT, CDR2 YNNKEL (reference sequence). The CDR3 is made up of 11 amino acids. Trimming shortened V by 1 base and J by 9 bases, and 4 bases separated the two germline ends. As DNA, the CDR3 is TGTGCCAGCAGCCAAGGAGCTGAGCAGTTCTTC. Its translation is CASSQGAEQFF.

The chain has TRBV7-9 and TRBJ1-6; D is unclear. Trimming cost V 5 bases and J 9 bases, with 14 bases left between them. Germline assignment: CDR1 SEHNR and CDR2 FQNEAQ (reference sequence). This CDR3 has 14 amino acids. The CDR3 spells CASSPRRVGSPLHF. CDR3 in DNA: TGTGCCAGCAGCCCCCGACGGGTTGGTTCACCCCTCCACTTT.

The table lists this clonotype with many counts. J is TRBJ1-6 and V is TRBV20-1, with 8 positions matching TRBD1. Germline trimming cut 3 bases from V and 6 bases from J; bases unmatched to any gene: 7. This CDR3 is 15 amino acids long. Per the germline V gene, CDR1 is DFQATT and CDR2 is SNEGSKA (reference sequence). The CDR3 nucleotides are TGCAGTGCTAGCCCCGGACAGGGCCTTAATTCACCCCTCCACTTT. This gives the protein CSASPGQGLNSPLHF.

Concerning this clonotype: A much more abundant neighbour one base away suggests this may be a read error. The V gene is TRBV6-5, the J gene TRBJ1-1; 11 bases match TRBD1. Germline V gene sequence: CDR1 MNHEY, CDR2 SVGAGI. The CDR3 has 14 amino acids. For the CDR3, the DNA is TGTGCCGGCAGTTACGGGACAGGGGGTACTGAAGCTTTCTTT. This sequence encodes CAGSYGTGGTEAFF.

The rearrangement uses TRBV14 and TRBJ2-7; D is perhaps TRBD1 (6 bases). The CDR3 sequence is 15 residues long. CDR1 and CDR2 from the germline V gene are SGHDN and FVKESK. V shed 1 base and J shed 0 bases, with 10 bases lying between them. DNA for the CDR3: TGTGCCAGCAGCCAAGTGGGGGCTAGCTCCTACGAGCAGTACTTC. Translating gives CASSQVGASSYEQYF. The whole variable domain, remainder taken from reference TRBV14 and TRBJ2-7, is EAGVTQFPSHSVIEKGQTVTLRCDPISGHDNLYWYRRVMGKEIKFLLHFVKESKQDESGMPNNRFLAERTGGTYSTLKVQPAELEDSGVYFCASSQVGASSYEQYFGPGTRLTVT.

This clonotype was detected only a few times. The chain links TRBV30 to TRBJ2-5; D uncertain. The germline V gene encodes CDR1 GTSNPN and CDR2 SVGIG (reference sequence). This CDR3 spans 11 amino acids. Between the trimmed V and J ends, which lost 3 bases and 7 bases, there was a span of 9 bases. The CDR3 sequence: CAWRTSGTQYF. The CDR3 bases are TGTGCCTGGAGGACGTCTGGGACCCAGTACTTC.

This clonotype came up once. This may come from a read error, since a much larger clone is one base off. The chain is built from TRBV28 and TRBJ1-2; 7 bases are shared with TRBD1. Germline V gene lookup returns CDR1 MDHEN and CDR2 SYDVKM. The CDR3 extends over 14 amino acids. CDR3 amino acids: CACRKTGIGYGYTF. The CDR3 DNA sequence: TGTGCCTGCAGAAAGACAGGGATAGGCTATGGCTACACCTTC.

This chain joins TRBV5-6 and TRBJ1-1; D call uncertain. Per germline, CDR1 SGHDT and CDR2 YYEEEE. The CDR3 is made up of 15 amino acids. Trimming cost V 0 bases and J 3 bases, with 12 bases left between them. CDR3: CASSLAGNYDTEAFF. CDR3 bases: TGTGCCAGCAGCTTGGCCGGTAACTACGACACTGAAGCTTTCTTT. The entire variable domain, with the rest obtained from reference TRBV5-6 and TRBJ1-1, is as follows: DAGVTQSPTHLIKTRGQQVTLRCSPKSGHDTVSWYQQALGQGPQFIFQYYEEEERQRGNFPDRFSGHQFPNYSSELNVNALLLGDSALYLCASSLAGNYDTEAFFGQGTRLTVV.

This clonotype was seen repeatedly, ten times or more. V gene TRBV5-5 combines with J gene TRBJ2-7, with 13 bases that match TRBD2. Germline V gene lookup returns CDR1 SGHKS and CDR2 YYEKEE (reference sequence). V lost 2 bases, J lost 2 bases, and 4 bases stayed unmatched. This CDR3 is 16 amino acids long. Here the CDR3 reads CASSLDTSGRAYEQYF. In DNA form, the CDR3 reads TGTGCCAGCAGCTTAGATACTAGCGGGAGGGCCTACGAGCAGTACTTC.

The sample holds a few counts of this clonotype. V and J are TRBV20-1 and TRBJ1-1, with 12 bases that match TRBD1. The V gene's germline CDR1 is DFQATT and CDR2 SNEGSKA (reference sequence). This CDR3 contains 17 residues. Unmatched junction bases numbered 9, after V lost 4 bases and J lost 0 bases. The CDR3, as DNA: TGCAGTGCTACGAACCGGGACAGGGGGCACATGAACACTGAAGCTTTCTTT. Protein sequence: CSATNRDRGHMNTEAFF.

This clonotype showed up many times. V is TRBV28 and J is TRBJ2-5; perhaps TRBD1 as D (6 bases). The length of the CDR3 is 17 residues. Germline values: CDR1 MDHEN, CDR2 SYDVKM. V was cut by 6 bases and J by 0 bases, with 20 bases left in between. CDR3 loop: CASRHRDRNLYQETQYF. The CDR3 DNA sequence: TGTGCCAGCAGACACCGAGACAGGAACTTGTACCAAGAGACCCAGTACTTC.

This clonotype was seen at least ten times. The V call is TRBV28, the J call TRBJ1-3, with unresolved D. V lost 3 bases to trimming and J lost 7 bases, with 4 bases between them. The CDR3 is 11 residues long. Germline CDR1 and CDR2: MDHEN and SYDVKM. The CDR3 bases are TGTGCCAGCAGTTTTTTGAACACCATATATTTT. Its protein product is CASSFLNTIYF.

A remark on this clonotype: It may be a read error: a sequence one base away is much more abundant. The chain is built from TRBV11-2 and TRBJ1-2; D is undetermined. Germline lookup yields CDR1 SGHAT and CDR2 FQNNGV. CDR3 size: 15 residues. In nucleotides, the CDR3 is TGTACCAGCAGCCCCCCCCAGGTTTCTCCCTATGGCTACACCTTC. It translates to CTSSPPQVSPYGYTF.

This clonotype showed up just a few times. The genes are TRBV7-2 and TRBJ1-5, with D possibly TRBD1 on 6 matching bases. Per the germline V gene, CDR1 is SGHTA and CDR2 is FQGNSA. Trimming shortened V by 6 bases and J by 5 bases, and 17 bases separated the two germline ends. The CDR3 spans 15 residues. CDR3 nucleotides: TGTGCCAGCAGTCCCTGGGGGGCCGGAGATCAGCCCCAGCATTTT. Translated: CASSPWGAGDQPQHF.

This chain connects TRBV28 to TRBJ2-3, with D unclear. From germline, CDR1 is MDHEN and CDR2 SYDVKM. The CDR3 runs 14 residues. Trimming removed 3 bases at V and 0 bases at J, with 7 bases between. Here the CDR3 reads CASSFVGSTDTQYF. As DNA, the CDR3 is TGTGCCAGCAGTTTTGTAGGCAGCACAGATACGCAGTATTTT.

This clonotype has more than one count but fewer than ten. The J gene is TRBJ2-7, the V gene TRBV29-1; D call uncertain. Deletions cut 4 bases from V and 3 bases from J, with 10 bases between. CDR1 and CDR2 from the germline V gene are SQVTM and ANQGSEA. The CDR3 runs 12 residues. This chain's CDR3 is CSVGSTNYEQYF. CDR3 in DNA: TGCAGCGTTGGCTCGACGAACTACGAGCAGTACTTC.

At least ten counts were recorded for this clonotype. The rearrangement joins TRBV7-8 to TRBJ2-2, with D maybe TRBD2 (6 bases). V lost 1 base, J lost 1 base, and 10 bases lay in between. CDR3 size: 16 residues. The V gene's germline CDR1 is SGHVS and CDR2 FQNEAQ. The CDR3 here is CASSLVPSENTGELFF. The CDR3 DNA reads TGTGCCAGCAGCTTAGTCCCTAGCGAGAACACCGGGGAGCTGTTTTTT.

This clonotype occurred many times. V gene TRBV20-1 combines with J gene TRBJ2-7; a weak D match, TRBD1 (5 bases). V was clipped by 2 bases and J by 5 bases, with 16 bases between them. Germline assignment: CDR1 DFQATT and CDR2 SNEGSKA (reference sequence). The CDR3 contains 14 residues. CDR3 nucleotide sequence: TGCAGTGCTAGACGTCCACAGGTGGGCGACGAGCAGTACTTC. It yields the protein CSARRPQVGDEQYF.

This clonotype has more than one count but fewer than ten. The V gene is TRBV24-1, the J gene TRBJ2-2; D ambiguous. Deletions cut 0 bases from V and 2 bases from J, with 6 bases between. The germline gives CDR1 KGHDR, CDR2 SFDVKD. The CDR3 extends over 15 amino acids. The CDR3 loop is CATSDLWLNTGELFF. The CDR3 DNA reads TGTGCCACCAGTGATTTGTGGCTCAACACCGGGGAGCTGTTTTTT.

The rearrangement links TRBV27 to TRBJ2-2; 8 bases agree with TRBD2. In germline, CDR1 is MNHEY, CDR2 SMNVEV (reference sequence). V was pared by 6 bases and J by 6 bases, with 6 bases of the junction left unmatched. The CDR3 has 14 amino acids. This chain's CDR3 is CASRARGRPGELFF. In DNA form, the CDR3 reads TGTGCCAGCAGGGCCCGCGGGAGGCCCGGGGAGCTGTTTTTT.

The chain combines TRBV7-9 with TRBJ2-2; D not certain. Germline CDR1 is SEHNR and CDR2 is FQNEAQ (reference sequence). The CDR3 is made up of 16 amino acids. V shed 2 bases and J shed 5 bases, with 15 bases lying between them. In nucleotides, the CDR3 is TGTGCCAGCAGCTTATCGGTGTTCGAACGGACCGGGGAGCTGTTTTTT. Translating it yields CASSLSVFERTGELFF.

This clonotype was recorded many times. The chain joins TRBV28 to TRBJ2-7; 7 nucleotides agree with TRBD1. Trimming took 6 bases from V and 0 from J; bases not matched to a gene: 8. The CDR3 has 15 residues. The germline gives CDR1 MDHEN, CDR2 SYDVKM. CDR3 loop: CASSPRQGYSYEQYF. The CDR3 nucleotides are TGTGCCAGCAGCCCTAGACAGGGTTACTCCTACGAGCAGTACTTC.

In its sample, this clonotype was seen many times. The chain recombines TRBV6-1 with TRBJ1-5; D not certain. Trimming removed 6 bases from V and 4 bases from J, with 10 bases in between. CDR3 length: 13 residues. Germline values: CDR1 MNHNS, CDR2 SASEGT. CDR3 nucleotides: TGTGCCAGCAGCCAGACGTGGAATCAGCCCCAGCATTTT. Translated, it gives CASSQTWNQPQHF.

This clonotype has just a few counts. The chain employs TRBV14 and TRBJ1-6; no definite D call. The CDR3 totals 13 residues. Trimming stripped 4 bases from V and 8 bases from J, with 9 bases between. Germline V gives CDR1 SGHDN, CDR2 FVKESK. The CDR3 sequence: CASSLAGYSPLHF. CDR3 nucleotide sequence: TGTGCCAGCAGCCTAGCGGGGTATTCACCCCTCCACTTT.

The chain employs TRBV6-4 and TRBJ2-1; tentative D call: TRBD1 (5 bases). V was clipped by 2 bases and J by 8 bases, with 10 bases between them. Germline V gene sequence: CDR1 MRHNA, CDR2 SNTAGT. The CDR3 is made up of 13 amino acids. CDR3 sequence (DNA): TGTGCCAGCAGTGACGGGTCAGGGTATGAGCAGTTCTTC. Residues: CASSDGSGYEQFF.

Concerning this clonotype: A read error is possible here, since a much larger clone lies one base away. The V and J genes are TRBV30 and TRBJ2-7; D call uncertain. CDR3 length: 15 amino acids. Looked up from germline, CDR1 is GTSNPN and CDR2 is SVGIG (reference sequence). Trimming took off 0 bases at V and 1 base at J, with 13 bases between the two ends. CDR3 amino acids: CAWSVPRHDSYEQYF. CDR3 DNA: TGTGCCTGGAGTGTACCCAGACACGATTCCTACGAGCAGTACTTC. The full variable domain, completed using reference TRBV30 and TRBJ2-7, is SQTIHQWPATLVQPVGSPLSLECTVEGTSNPNLYWYRQAAGRGLQLLFYSVGIGQISSEVPQNLSASRPQDRQFILSSKKLLLSDSGFYLCAWSVPRHDSYEQYFGPGTRLTVT.

V usage is TRBV7-2 and J usage is TRBJ2-7; 7 bases align to TRBD1. The CDR3 contains 15 residues. J was trimmed by 4 bases and V by 5 bases; bases with no gene match: 11. The germline CDR1 and CDR2 sequences are SGHTA and FQGNSA. The chain's CDR3 is CASSTRTGNIYEQYF. CDR3 DNA: TGTGCCAGCAGCACCCGGACAGGAAATATTTACGAGCAGTACTTC.

This clonotype was found many times. The junction departs from germline at one end; a sequencing error may be responsible. CDR3 coding DNA: TGTGCCAGCAGCTTAGCGGGAGTGGGCGAGCAGTACTTC. This gives the protein CASSLAGVGEQYF. The V call is TRBV12-3 or TRBV12-4, the J call TRBJ2-7; 9 bases match TRBD2. The CDR3 spans 13 residues.

This clonotype has ten or more counts. The chain has TRBV28 and TRBJ2-7; D remains ambiguous. V was clipped by 6 bases and J by 2 bases, with 8 bases between them. The CDR3 has 12 residues. Germline assignment: CDR1 MDHEN and CDR2 SYDVKM. CDR3 nucleotide sequence: TGTGCCAGCAGCTTAGACACCTACGAGCAGTACTTC. Protein product: CASSLDTYEQYF.

This clonotype has a count of ten or more. V gene TRBV28 combines with J gene TRBJ1-2, with D unresolved. CDR1 and CDR2 (germline): MDHEN, SYDVKM. Trimming removed 2 bases from V and 7 bases from J, with 8 bases in between. The CDR3 runs 12 residues. The CDR3 bases are TGTGCCAGCAGTTTAGAAGCTCCTGGCTACACCTTC. The encoded protein is CASSLEAPGYTF.

At least ten counts were recorded for this clonotype. The gene calls are TRBV28 and TRBJ2-3, with 13 bases fitting TRBD2. The length of the CDR3 is 17 residues. The germline CDR1 and CDR2 sequences are MDHEN and SYDVKM. The junction had 9 bases not matched to a gene; V was cut back by 5 bases and J by 4 bases. CDR3 in DNA: TGTGCCAGCAGTGTCTCCGGACTAGCGGGAGTGGCAGATACGCAGTATTTT. This encodes CASSVSGLAGVADTQYF.